Each of the 19 T cell receptor beta chains below was sequenced from the same sample in a study of cytomegalovirus exposure and HLA in healthy donors. The PCR contained 60 Vbeta and 13 Jbeta primers. Produced via immunoSEQ multiplex PCR; TCRdb's table is partial and in-frame only. The sample shows about 210,000 clones, roughly 77% of them seen only once. The sample comprised PBMCs. Receptors originate from a male donor in good health and CMV-seropositive.

This chain links TRBV4-1 with TRBJ1-2, with 7 nucleotides matching TRBD1. The V and J ends lost 1 base and 7 bases, in that order; junction bases with no gene match: 3. Germline V lookup: CDR1 MGHRA, CDR2 YSYEKL. This CDR3 region has 13 residues. The CDR3 region has the DNA TGCGCCAGCAGCCAAGGACAGGGTTCTGGCTACACCTTC. It is translated as CASSQGQGSGYTF.

The rearrangement links TRBV5-1 to TRBJ1-1; the match to TRBD1 covers 7 bases. The CDR3 contains 16 residues. Losses at the gene ends were 3 bases for V and 0 bases for J; bases not matched to a gene: 8. Germline V CDR1 and CDR2: SGHRS, YFSETQ. The CDR3 is CASSSQGPDMNTEAFF. The DNA for the CDR3 is TGCGCCAGCAGCTCACAGGGGCCTGACATGAACACTGAAGCTTTCTTT.

The rearrangement links TRBV9 to TRBJ2-2; no definite D call. CDR3 length equals 14 residues. Germline V lookup: CDR1 SGDLS, CDR2 YYNGEE. Trimming stripped 5 bases from V and 1 base from J, with 9 bases between. The CDR3 is CASSDPGNTGELFF. The CDR3 DNA reads TGTGCCAGCAGTGATCCGGGGAACACCGGGGAGCTGTTTTTT.

The CDR3 bases are TGTGCCAGCAGCCCTGTCGGGGGACAGCCCCAGCATTTT. It specifies CASSPVGGQPQHF. This chain joins TRBV7-9 and TRBJ1-5; perhaps TRBD1 as D (5 bases). Germline CDR1 SEHNR, CDR2 FQNEAQ (reference sequence). CDR3 length: 13 amino acids. The V gene lost 5 bases and the J gene lost 7 bases, with 12 bases spanning the gap.

The V and J genes are TRBV9 and TRBJ2-5; D gene unclear. V was trimmed by 0 bases and J by 3 bases, leaving 6 bases between them. Germline V gene sequence: CDR1 SGDLS, CDR2 YYNGEE. The CDR3 totals 13 residues. The CDR3 loop reads CASSVGAKETQYF. The DNA of the CDR3 is TGTGCCAGCAGCGTAGGTGCGAAAGAGACCCAGTACTTC.

The chain links TRBV6-1 to TRBJ1-5; 8 nucleotides line up with TRBD1. CDR1 is MNHNS and CDR2 is SASEGT in the germline V gene. J was trimmed by 6 bases and V by 6 bases; bases with no gene match: 10. This CDR3 spans 15 amino acids. The CDR3 DNA sequence: TGTGCCAGCAGGTCATCGACAGGGGATTTTCAGCCCCAGCATTTT. Its translation is CASRSSTGDFQPQHF.

This clone occurred a few times. The rearrangement uses TRBV29-1 and TRBJ2-1; 7 bases agree with TRBD1. This CDR3 is built from 13 residues. The trim removed 7 bases at V and 4 bases at J, leaving 7 bases unmatched. From germline, CDR1 is SQVTM and CDR2 ANQGSEA. DNA of the CDR3: TGCAGCGCCACGAGGGACAGTTACAATGAGCAGTTCTTC. Its protein product is CSATRDSYNEQFF.

The J gene is TRBJ1-6, the V gene TRBV7-3, with 11 bases matching TRBD1. There are 15 residues in the CDR3. The junction had 4 bases not matched to a gene; V was cut back by 5 bases and J by 7 bases. Germline-derived CDR1 and CDR2 are SGHTA and FQGTGA. The CDR3 here is CASSHGTGGNSPLHF. The DNA of the CDR3 is TGTGCCAGCAGCCACGGGACAGGGGGGAATTCACCCCTCCACTTT.

CDR3: CATQRQGAGDEQYF. The CDR3 DNA sequence: TGTGCCACCCAACGACAGGGGGCAGGTGATGAGCAGTACTTC. The rearrangement joins TRBV10-3 to TRBJ2-7; TRBD1 matches 10 bases. The J segment lost 7 bases and the V segment lost 10 bases, leaving 13 bases of the junction unmatched. Germline values: CDR1 ENHRY, CDR2 SYGVKD. The CDR3 loop spans 14 amino acids.

This chain uses TRBV28 with TRBJ2-1; 10 nucleotides agree with TRBD2. CDR3 size: 14 residues. Germline V gene sequence: CDR1 MDHEN, CDR2 SYDVKM. With 6 bases clipped from V and 9 bases from J, the junction kept 8 bases outside the gene matches. The CDR3 DNA reads as TGTGCCAGCAGATCTAGCGGGAGCCTGCTTGAGCAGTTCTTC. This encodes CASRSSGSLLEQFF.

Worth noting for this clone: Other DNA sequences from this sample encode an identical CDR3 as well. This sequence joins TRBV6-5 and TRBJ1-1; 7 positions match TRBD1. The CDR3 runs to 15 residues. V lost 5 bases, J lost 3 bases, and 9 bases stayed unmatched. Germline CDR1 is MNHEY and CDR2 is SVGAGI. CDR3 sequence (DNA): TGTGCCAGCAGTCCAAGAAGGGGGCAGCACACTGAAGCTTTCTTT. Its protein product is CASSPRRGQHTEAFF.

The chain recombines TRBV4-3 with TRBJ1-1; 10 nucleotides agree with TRBD1. This CDR3 has 15 amino acids. Germline loops: CDR1 LGHNA, CDR2 YSLEER. Germline trimming cut 5 bases from V and 0 bases from J; bases unmatched to any gene: 3. CDR3 nucleotides: TGCGCCAGCAGCGGGACAGGGGCCATGAACACTGAAGCTTTCTTT. This translates into CASSGTGAMNTEAFF.

The V gene is TRBV6-1, the J gene TRBJ1-1; 8 bases agree with TRBD1. The CDR3 has 15 amino acids. Trimming cost V 8 bases and J 3 bases; bases outside gene matches: 11. CDR1 and CDR2 from the germline V gene are MNHNS and SASEGT. CDR3 amino acids: CASGGRQGRDTEAFF. DNA of the CDR3: TGTGCCAGCGGGGGCCGACAGGGGCGGGACACTGAAGCTTTCTTT.

With regard to this clone: The junction does not match germline at one end; this may be a read error. The chain carries TRBV19 and TRBJ1-2; D may be TRBD1 (6 bases). This CDR3 region has 15 residues. Germline CDR1 reads LNHDA; CDR2 reads SQIVND (reference sequence). The CDR3 protein is CASSIGGQYNDGYTF. The CDR3 DNA reads TGTGCCAGTAGTATAGGGGGGCAGTATAACGATGGCTACACCTTC.

This clone was found a few times. A read error may produce the germline difference seen at one junction end. CDR3 in DNA: TGTGCCAGCAGTGAAGGGCCGACTCTGAGGTTC. It codes for CASSEGPTLRF. The chain is built from TRBV2 and TRBJ2-7; D ambiguous. CDR3 size: 11 residues. The germline V gene has CDR1 SNHLY and CDR2 FYNNEI.

The chain has TRBV14 and TRBJ2-1; 12 bases are a match to TRBD1. In germline, CDR1 is SGHDN, CDR2 FVKESK. V lost 4 bases and J lost 9; bases outside the gene matches: 7. The length of the CDR3 is 15 residues. As DNA, the CDR3 is TGTGCCAGCAGCCGGATGGGGACAGGGGGCTTTGAGCAGTTCTTC. Protein product: CASSRMGTGGFEQFF.

V usage is TRBV29-1 and J usage is TRBJ1-1; D is unresolved. In germline, CDR1 is SQVTM, CDR2 ANQGSEA. The CDR3 spans 14 residues. The V gene lost 1 base and the J gene lost 5 bases, with 14 bases spanning the gap. CDR3 sequence: CSVEGRLFGTEAFF. The CDR3 nucleotides read TGCAGCGTTGAAGGTCGACTGTTTGGGACTGAAGCTTTCTTT.

This chain joins TRBV10-3 and TRBJ2-3, with 7 nucleotides matching TRBD2. There are 16 residues in the CDR3. Germline lookup yields CDR1 ENHRY and CDR2 SYGVKD. V gave up 0 bases and J gave up 2 bases; unmatched junction bases: 5. This CDR3 is CAISESAGEVTDTQYF. In nucleotides, the CDR3 is TGTGCCATCAGTGAGTCGGCGGGAGAGGTCACAGATACGCAGTATTTT.

This clone came up a few times. The CDR3 sequence is CASSRREGTEAFF. The CDR3 DNA reads TGTGCCAGCAGCCGGCGGGAGGGAACTGAAGCTTTCTTT. The chain carries TRBV9 and TRBJ1-1; D is ambiguous. The CDR3 contains 13 residues. Trimming left V 4 bases short and J 5 bases short, with 12 bases between. Germline V CDR1 and CDR2: SGDLS, YYNGEE.